This T cell receptor (beta chain) stems from a study of T cells after yellow fever vaccination. TCRdb re-analysed the 5' RACE reads in MiXCR, keeping a single row per CDR3 protein. The sample contains about 230,000 distinct CDR3 sequences, roughly 6.2% of which appear only once. CDR1 and CDR2 from the germline V gene are DFQATT and SNEGSKA (reference sequence). Trimming stripped 8 bases from V and 1 base from J, with 14 bases between. This CDR3 is 13 amino acids long. The specimen was CD4+ T cells sorted from PBMCs, collected on the day of the yellow fever booster vaccination. This rearrangement joins TRBV20-1 to TRBJ1-2; D is unresolved. The TCR comes from a man aged 25-45 years who received the YFV17D yellow fever vaccine. The CDR3 region is CSTRAENNYGYTF. In DNA, the CDR3 is TGCAGTACAAGGGCGGAAAATAACTATGGCTACACCTTC.